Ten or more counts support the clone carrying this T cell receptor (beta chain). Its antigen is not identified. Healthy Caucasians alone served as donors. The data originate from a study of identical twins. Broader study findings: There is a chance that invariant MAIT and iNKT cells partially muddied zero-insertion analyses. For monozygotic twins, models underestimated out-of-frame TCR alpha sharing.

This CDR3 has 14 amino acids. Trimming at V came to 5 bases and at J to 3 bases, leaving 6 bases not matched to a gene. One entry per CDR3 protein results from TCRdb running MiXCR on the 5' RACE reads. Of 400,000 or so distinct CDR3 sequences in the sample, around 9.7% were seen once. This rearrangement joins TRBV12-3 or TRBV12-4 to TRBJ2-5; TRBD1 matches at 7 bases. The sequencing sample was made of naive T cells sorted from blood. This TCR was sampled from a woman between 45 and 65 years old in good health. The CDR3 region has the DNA TGTGCCAGCAGTGAAACAGGGGCCGAAGAGACCCAGTACTTC. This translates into CASSETGAEETQYF.